This T cell receptor beta chain was sequenced during a study of post-analysis software for immune sequencing data. Overall study: The cohort encompassed relapsing-remitting, secondary progressive and progressive-relapsing multiple sclerosis disease courses.

This clonotype appeared a few times. Its target is not known. Findings and caveats of the study: In patients, about 5 TRBV segments were more frequent than in controls, with TRBV5-6, TRBV5-1 and TRBV20-1 among them. Strong co-clustering by F measure linked samples that shared a preparation batch. A significant reduction in normalized Chao1 diversity was observed in multiple sclerosis patients versus controls.

Unique molecular identifiers featured in each of the TCR beta cDNA libraries. T cells numbering roughly 0.85 to 10 million gave rise to some 520,000 cDNA molecules. TCRdb analysed the PCR reads with MiXCR anew, one entry per CDR3 protein. Counted here are some 800,000 distinct CDR3 sequences, 40% to 55% occurring once; the ten biggest clones make up approximately 4.4%. CDR3 length equals 13 residues. Germline V CDR1 and CDR2: MNHEY, SVGAGI. The origin of this receptor is a girl between 5 and 17 years old with multiple sclerosis. The material sequenced was blood. This sequence joins TRBV6-5 and TRBJ2-5, with D maybe TRBD2 (5 bases). The better agreement between TRBJ2-7 and the DNA end casts doubt on the J call. In nucleotides, the CDR3 is TGTGCCAGCAGTTCCCTCCGGGGTTACGAGCAGTACTTC. As protein: CASSSLRGYEQYF.